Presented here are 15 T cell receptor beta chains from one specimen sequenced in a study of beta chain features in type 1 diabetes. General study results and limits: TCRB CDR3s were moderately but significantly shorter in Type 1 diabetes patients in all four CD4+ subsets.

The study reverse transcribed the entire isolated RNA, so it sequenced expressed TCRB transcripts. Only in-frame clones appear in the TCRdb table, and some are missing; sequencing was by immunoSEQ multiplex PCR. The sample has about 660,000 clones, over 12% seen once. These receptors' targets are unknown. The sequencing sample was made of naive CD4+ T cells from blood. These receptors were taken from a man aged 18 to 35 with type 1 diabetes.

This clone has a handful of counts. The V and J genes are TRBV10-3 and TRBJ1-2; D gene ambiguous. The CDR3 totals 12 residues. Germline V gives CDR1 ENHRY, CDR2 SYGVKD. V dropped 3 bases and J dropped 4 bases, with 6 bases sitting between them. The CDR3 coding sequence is TGTGCCATCAGTGAAGGCGGCTATGGCTACACCTTC. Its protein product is CAISEGGYGYTF.

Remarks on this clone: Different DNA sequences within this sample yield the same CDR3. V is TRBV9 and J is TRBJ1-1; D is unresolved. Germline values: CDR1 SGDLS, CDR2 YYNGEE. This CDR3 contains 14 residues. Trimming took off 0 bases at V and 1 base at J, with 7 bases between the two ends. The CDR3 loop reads CASSVDGANTEAFF. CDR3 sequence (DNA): TGTGCCAGCAGCGTAGACGGAGCGAACACTGAAGCTTTCTTT.

CDR3 DNA: TGTGCCTGGATGCGAGGGGCACAGGGGCGGGTGAACGAGCAGTACTTC. Translated: CAWMRGAQGRVNEQYF. This chain connects TRBV30 to TRBJ2-7; 7 nucleotides agree with TRBD1. With V trimmed by 4 bases and J by 5 bases, 17 bases remained unmatched. Germline V gives CDR1 GTSNPN, CDR2 SVGIG (reference sequence). This CDR3 contains 16 residues.

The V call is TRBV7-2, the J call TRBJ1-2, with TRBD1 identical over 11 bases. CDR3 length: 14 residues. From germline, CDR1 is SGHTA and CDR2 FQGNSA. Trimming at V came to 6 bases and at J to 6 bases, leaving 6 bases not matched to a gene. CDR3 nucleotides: TGTGCCAGCAGTCGAGGACAGGGGGCTGATGGCTACACCTTC. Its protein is CASSRGQGADGYTF. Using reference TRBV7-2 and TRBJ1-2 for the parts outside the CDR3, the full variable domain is GAGVSQSPSNKVTEKGKDVELRCDPISGHTALYWYRQSLGQGLEFLIYFQGNSAPDKSGLPSDRFSAERTGGSVSTLTIQRTQQEDSAVYLCASSRGQGADGYTFGSGTRLTVV.

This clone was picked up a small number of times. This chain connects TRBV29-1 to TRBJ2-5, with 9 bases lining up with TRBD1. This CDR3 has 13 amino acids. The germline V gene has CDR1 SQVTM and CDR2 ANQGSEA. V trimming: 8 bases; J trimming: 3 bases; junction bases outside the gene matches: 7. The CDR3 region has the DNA TGCAGCACGAAGGACAGGGGCGAAGAGACCCAGTACTTC. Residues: CSTKDRGEETQYF.

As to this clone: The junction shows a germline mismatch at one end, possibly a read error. CDR3 region: CASSLGLASGPQYF. The CDR3 region has the DNA TGTGCTAGCAGCTTAGGACTAGCTTCGGGGCCGCAGTATTTT. This chain connects TRBV7-7 to TRBJ2-3, with TRBD2 matching 8 bases. The germline V gene encodes CDR1 SSHAT and CDR2 FNYEAQ (reference sequence). The CDR3 extends over 14 amino acids.

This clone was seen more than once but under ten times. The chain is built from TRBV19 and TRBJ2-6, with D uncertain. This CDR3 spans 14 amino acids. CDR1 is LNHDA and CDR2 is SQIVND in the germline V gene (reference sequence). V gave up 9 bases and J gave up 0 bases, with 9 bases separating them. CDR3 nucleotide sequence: TGTGCCAGCGGACGATACTCTGGGGCCAACGTCCTGACTTTC. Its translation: CASGRYSGANVLTF.

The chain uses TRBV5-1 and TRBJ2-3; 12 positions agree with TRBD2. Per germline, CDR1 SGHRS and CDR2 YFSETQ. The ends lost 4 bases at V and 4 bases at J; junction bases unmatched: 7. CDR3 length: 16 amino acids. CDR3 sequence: CASSPRLAGDSDTQYF. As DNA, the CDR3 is TGCGCCAGCAGCCCCAGACTAGCGGGAGACTCAGATACGCAGTATTTT. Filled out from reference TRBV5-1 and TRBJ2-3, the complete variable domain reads KAGVTQTPRYLIKTRGQQVTLSCSPISGHRSVSWYQQTPGQGLQFLFEYFSETQRNKGNFPGRFSGRQFSNSRSEMNVSTLELGDSALYLCASSPRLAGDSDTQYFGPGTRLTVL.

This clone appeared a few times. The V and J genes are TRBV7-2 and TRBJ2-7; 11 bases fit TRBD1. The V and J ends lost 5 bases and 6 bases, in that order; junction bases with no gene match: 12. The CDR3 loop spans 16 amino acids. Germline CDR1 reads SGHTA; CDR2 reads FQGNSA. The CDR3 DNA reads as TGTGCCAGCAGCACCCGACAAGGACAGGGGGCTCGCGAGCAGTACTTC. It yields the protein CASSTRQGQGAREQYF.

The CDR3: CASSETAGGRNIQYF. The CDR3 bases are TGTGCCAGCAGTGAAACTGCAGGGGGCAGAAACATTCAGTACTTC. V is TRBV6-1 and J is TRBJ2-4; 8 bases align to TRBD1. Looked up from germline, CDR1 is MNHNS and CDR2 is SASEGT. The CDR3 is 15 amino acids. With V trimmed by 2 bases and J by 6 bases, 6 bases remained unmatched.

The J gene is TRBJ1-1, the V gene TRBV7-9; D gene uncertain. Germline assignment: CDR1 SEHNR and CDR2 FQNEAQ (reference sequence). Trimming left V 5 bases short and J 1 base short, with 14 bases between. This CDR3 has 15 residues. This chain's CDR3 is CASSPPAAGNTEAFF. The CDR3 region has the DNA TGTGCCAGCAGCCCCCCAGCAGCCGGGAACACTGAAGCTTTCTTT. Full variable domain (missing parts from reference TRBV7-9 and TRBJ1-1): DTGVSQNPRHKITKRGQNVTFRCDPISEHNRLYWYRQTLGQGPEFLTYFQNEAQLEKSRLLSDRFSAERPKGSFSTLEIQRTEQGDSAMYLCASSPPAAGNTEAFFGQGTRLTVV.

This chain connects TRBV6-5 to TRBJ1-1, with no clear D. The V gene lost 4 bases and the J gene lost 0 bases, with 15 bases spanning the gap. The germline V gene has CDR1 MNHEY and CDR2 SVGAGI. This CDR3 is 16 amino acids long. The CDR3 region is CASSFVADSLNTEAFF. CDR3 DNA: TGTGCCAGCAGTTTCGTTGCCGACTCCTTGAACACTGAAGCTTTCTTT.

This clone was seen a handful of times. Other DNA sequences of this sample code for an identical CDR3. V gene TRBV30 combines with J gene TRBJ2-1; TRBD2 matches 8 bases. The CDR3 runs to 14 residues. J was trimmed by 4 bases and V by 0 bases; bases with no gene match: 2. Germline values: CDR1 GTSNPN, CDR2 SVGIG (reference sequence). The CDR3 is CAWSVLAAYNEQFF. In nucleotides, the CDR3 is TGTGCCTGGAGTGTACTAGCGGCTTACAATGAGCAGTTCTTC.

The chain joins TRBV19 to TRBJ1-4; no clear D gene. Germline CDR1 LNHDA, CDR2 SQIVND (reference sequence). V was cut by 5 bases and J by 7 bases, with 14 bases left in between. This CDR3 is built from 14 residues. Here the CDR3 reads CASSPGVTGEKLFF. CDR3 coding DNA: TGTGCCAGTAGTCCCGGGGTTACGGGTGAAAAACTGTTTTTT.

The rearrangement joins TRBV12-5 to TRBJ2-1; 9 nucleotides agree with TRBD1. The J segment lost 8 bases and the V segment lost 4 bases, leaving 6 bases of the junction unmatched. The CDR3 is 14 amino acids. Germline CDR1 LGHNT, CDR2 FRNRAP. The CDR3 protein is CASGSGQGFDEQFF. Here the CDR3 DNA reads TGTGCTAGTGGTTCCGGACAGGGGTTCGATGAGCAGTTCTTC.